This TCR beta chain emerged from a study of T cell responses to AZD1222 COVID-19 vaccine (dated by TCRdb to the early 2020s). A note on the overall study: A total of just over 230 trial participants underwent TCR sequencing, of whom some 210 received two doses of AZD1222 and 26 received two doses of the MenACWY control vaccine. Enrollment into the trials was organized by age into subgroups of 18-55, 56-69 and 70-plus years, and those subgroups contained approximately 150, 30 and 60 TCR-sequenced participants, respectively. The full study reports these points: Conclusions about previously exposed vaccinees are limited because only 5 or 6 AZD1222 recipients were SARS-CoV-2 seropositive at baseline. In the small 56-69-year group, the increase in depth fell short of significance, most likely because of low power. Participants were mostly white British, with more females than males. The authors suggested clonal diversity may have been underestimated. Nearly half of unique spike-specific TCRs reportedly recognized epitopes outside regions mutated in the B.1.351 and B.1.1.7 variants. No day 14 peak-response samples were available, so repertoires were characterized only after the peak T cell response. CD4 TCRs associated with the vaccine covered the entire spike protein, and the dominant responses were in regions 160-218 and 743-854. Spike-specific TCR breadth and depth rose significantly after two AZD1222 doses compared with day 0 and with MenACWY recipients.

On this clone: There is no known antigen for this receptor. There are no base qualities to consult, and no much larger clone falls within one base.

The CDR3 regions of human TCRbeta chains were analyzed by immunosequencing. On the authors' methods: Repertoire TCRs were checked for matches against a reference library of SARS-CoV-2-specific TCRs that had been generated using the MIRA antigen-specificity platform. Breadth was defined as the fraction of unique TCRs that were SARS-CoV-2-associated, and depth was defined as the fraction of total T cells that were SARS-CoV-2-associated. Each spike-specific TCR was assigned to its reactive spike region and to a CD4 or CD8 class using the MIRA data. Log10-transformed breadth and depth values were compared by one-way ANOVA with Sidak's multiple comparisons tests. Imported from immuneACCESS, the table was reduced by TCRdb to in-frame sequences with V and J called. These copies leave out some clones; in studies compared against another copy, an unresolved V gene accounts for under half, and the cause of the remainder is not known. That table is the source of V, J and clone size, and D and trimming were worked out from the DNA. The sample table lists under 200,000 clones, roughly 85% of them with a count of one. Together, the top ten hold 1.1% of the sample.

According to the study, the label for this sample's time point signals: about 28 days (+/-7) after the second vaccine dose. Because spike-specific TCR depth and breadth did not differ between the two schedules, AZD1222 recipients who got a second dose at roughly 4 weeks were pooled with those who got a second dose at roughly 12 weeks. Vaccinee samples came from UK trials COV001 and COV002, including a single-blind randomized controlled phase 2/3 trial of AZD1222 (ChAdOx1 nCoV-19) in healthy adults. For TCRbeta chain sequencing, PBMC samples were collected from trial participants at day 0 and at day 28 after the second dose. CDR1 and CDR2 (MNHEY, SMNVEV) derive from the germline V gene (reference sequence). Relative to germline, V is missing 5 bases and J is missing 4 bases, with 3 bases of the junction outside any gene match. The CDR3 spans 13 residues, from the cysteine through the phenylalanine. The sequence is cut down to CDR3 DNA, 39 bases in frame from base 1.

Sequenced material: peripheral blood, taken 28 days after the second AZD1222 dose. This clonotype was obtained from an adult who received the AZD1222 COVID-19 vaccine. The rearranged chain carries TRBV27 and TRBJ1-1; TRBD1 aligns with 8 central bases. The CDR3 loop reads CASSVTGGTEAFF. The sequence in DNA is TGTGCCAGCAGTGTTACAGGGGGCACTGAAGCTTTCTTT.